This TCR beta chain emerged from a study of regulatory T cells in long-lasting Graves disease. Time point in this sample: newly diagnosed GD, antithyroid drugs for less than 3 months. PBMC RNA served as the TCR library source. Sequencing libraries for TCR beta were prepared with iRepertoire HTBI primers and Arm-PCR of CDR3 regions. TCRdb passed the multiplex PCR reads through MiXCR, listing each CDR3 protein once. The sample has 450,000 to 600,000 distinct CDR3 sequences; 15% to 20% are singletons. This clonotype came up many times. Its antigen is unidentified. CDR3 length: 15 amino acids. The ends were cut back, 6 bases at V and 2 bases at J, with 16 bases in the middle. The germline CDR1 and CDR2 sequences are MDHEN and SYDVKM. Study-wide points: Compared with new cases, persistent Graves' patients showed reduced TCR diversity. New patients shared fewer public clonotypes (roughly 910) than persistent patients did (fewer than 3,000).

These data also formed part of another study, on T cells in Graves' hyperthyroidism and ophthalmopathy. Turning to that study: RT-PCR in the first round (using the HTBI primer set) targeted the TCR CDR3. Clonotypes that were expanded in thyroid above 0.001 mostly appeared in blood too.

The source is a man aged 40-50 years with Graves disease. Source: peripheral blood mononuclear cells (PBMCs), taken at new diagnosis, from a patient treated with antithyroid drugs. This chain connects TRBV28 to TRBJ1-2; possible D gene TRBD1, 6 bases. The CDR3 DNA follows: TGTGCCAGCAGAGACCACAGGGTGAGGAACTATGGCTACACCTTC. Translated: CASRDHRVRNYGYTF.